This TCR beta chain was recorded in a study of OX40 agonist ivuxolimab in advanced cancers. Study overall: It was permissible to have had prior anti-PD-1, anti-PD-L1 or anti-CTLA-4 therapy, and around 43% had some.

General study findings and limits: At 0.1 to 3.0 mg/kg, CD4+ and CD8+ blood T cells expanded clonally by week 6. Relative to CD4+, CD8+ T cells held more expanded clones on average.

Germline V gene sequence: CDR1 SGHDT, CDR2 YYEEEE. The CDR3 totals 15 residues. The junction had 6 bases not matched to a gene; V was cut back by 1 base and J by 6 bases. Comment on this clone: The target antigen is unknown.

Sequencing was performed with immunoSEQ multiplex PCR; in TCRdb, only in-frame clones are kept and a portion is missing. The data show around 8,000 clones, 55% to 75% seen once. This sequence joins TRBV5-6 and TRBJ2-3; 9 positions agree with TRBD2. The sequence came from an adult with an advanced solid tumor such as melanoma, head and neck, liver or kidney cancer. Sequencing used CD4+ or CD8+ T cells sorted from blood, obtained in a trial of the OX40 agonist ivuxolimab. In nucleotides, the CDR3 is TGTGCCAGCAGCTTGATTAGCGGGGGATCGGATACGCAGTATTTT. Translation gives CASSLISGGSDTQYF.